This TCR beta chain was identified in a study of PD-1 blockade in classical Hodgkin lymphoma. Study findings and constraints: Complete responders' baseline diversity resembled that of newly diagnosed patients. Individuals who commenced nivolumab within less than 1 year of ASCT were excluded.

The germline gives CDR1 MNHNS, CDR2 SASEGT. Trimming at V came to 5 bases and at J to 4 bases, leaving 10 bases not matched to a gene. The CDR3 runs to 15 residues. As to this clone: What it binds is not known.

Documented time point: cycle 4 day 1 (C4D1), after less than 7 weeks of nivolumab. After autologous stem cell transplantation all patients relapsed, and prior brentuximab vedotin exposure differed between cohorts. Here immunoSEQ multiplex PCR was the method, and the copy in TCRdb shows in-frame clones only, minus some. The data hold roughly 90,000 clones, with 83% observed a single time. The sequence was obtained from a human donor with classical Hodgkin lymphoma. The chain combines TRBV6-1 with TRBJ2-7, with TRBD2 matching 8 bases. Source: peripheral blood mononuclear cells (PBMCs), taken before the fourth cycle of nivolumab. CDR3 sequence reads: CASSPSGSWSYEQYF. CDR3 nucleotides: TGTGCCAGCAGTCCAAGCGGGAGCTGGAGTTACGAGCAGTACTTC.